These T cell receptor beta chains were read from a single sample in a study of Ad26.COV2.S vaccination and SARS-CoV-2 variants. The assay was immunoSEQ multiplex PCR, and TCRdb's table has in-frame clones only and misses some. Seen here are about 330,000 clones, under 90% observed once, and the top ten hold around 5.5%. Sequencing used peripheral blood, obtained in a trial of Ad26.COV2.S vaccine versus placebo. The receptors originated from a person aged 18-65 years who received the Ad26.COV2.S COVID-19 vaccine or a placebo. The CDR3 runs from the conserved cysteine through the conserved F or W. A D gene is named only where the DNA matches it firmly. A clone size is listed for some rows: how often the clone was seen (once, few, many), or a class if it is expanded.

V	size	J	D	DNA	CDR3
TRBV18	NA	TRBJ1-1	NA	TGTGCCAGCTCACCACCAGGGCATACGAACACTGAAGCTTTCTTT	CASSPPGHTNTEAFF
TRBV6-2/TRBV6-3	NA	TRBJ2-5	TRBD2	TGTGCCAGCAGTTCCTATCACTCTCAGCGGGAGCGACAAGAGACCCAGTACTTC	CASSSYHSQRERQETQYF
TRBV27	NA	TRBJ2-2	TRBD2	TGTGCCAGCAGTCTGGGACTAGCCAACGGGGAGCTGTTTTTT	CASSLGLANGELFF
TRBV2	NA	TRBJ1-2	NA	TGTGCCAGCACTTCAGGACCCCTGAACTATGGCTACACCTTC	CASTSGPLNYGYTF
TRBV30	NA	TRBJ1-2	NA	TGTGCCTGGAGTCTTAGGGTGGAGGGTTATGGCTACACCTTC	CAWSLRVEGYGYTF
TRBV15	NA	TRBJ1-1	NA	TGTGCCACCAGCAGAGGTCTCCAGGGAATGAACACTGAAGCTTTCTTT	CATSRGLQGMNTEAFF
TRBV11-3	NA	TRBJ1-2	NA	TGTGCCAGCAGCCCATGGGGGGGGCTCGGCTACACCTTC	CASSPWGGLGYTF
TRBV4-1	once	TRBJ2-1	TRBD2	TGCGCCAGCAGCCAAGGAACTAGCGGGAGTAGGGATGAGCAGTTCTTC	CASSQGTSGSRDEQFF
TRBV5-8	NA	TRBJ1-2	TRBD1	TGTGCCAGCAGCCCAACGGGACAGGGTGCCTATGGCTACACCTTC	CASSPTGQGAYGYTF
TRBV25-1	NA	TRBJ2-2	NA	TGTGCCAGCAGTGAGGAGGGTCTCGGGGAGCTGTTTTTT	CASSEEGLGELFF
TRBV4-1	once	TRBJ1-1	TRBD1	TGCGCCAGCAGCCTACCACAGGGGGGGAACACTGAAGCTTTCTTT	CASSLPQGGNTEAFF
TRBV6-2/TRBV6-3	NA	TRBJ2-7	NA	TGTGCCAGCAGTGACAACTACGAGCAGTACTTC	CASSDNYEQYF
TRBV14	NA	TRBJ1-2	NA	TGTGCCAGCAGCCAAGCACAGAATATGGGTGGCTACACCTTC	CASSQAQNMGGYTF
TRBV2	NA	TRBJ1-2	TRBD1	TGTGCCAGCAGTACGCCGGGACAGGGGTATGGCTACACCTTC	CASSTPGQGYGYTF
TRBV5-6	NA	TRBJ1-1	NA	TGTGCCAGCAGCTTGGTGGGTGGACATGCTGAAGCTTTCTTT	CASSLVGGHAEAFF
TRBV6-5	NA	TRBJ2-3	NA	TGTGCCAGCAGCCTCAATCTAGCTACAGATACGCAGTATTTT	CASSLNLATDTQYF
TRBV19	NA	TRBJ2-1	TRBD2	TGTGCCAGTATGGAGCGGGGGGGCCACAATGAGCAGTTCTTC	CASMERGGHNEQFF
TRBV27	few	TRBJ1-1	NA	TGTGCCAGCAGTTTACTACAGGGGAACACTGAAGCTTTCTTT	CASSLLQGNTEAFF
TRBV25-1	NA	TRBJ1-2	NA	TGTGCCAGCAGTGAAGGTCTCGGGCACTATGGCTACACCTTC	CASSEGLGHYGYTF
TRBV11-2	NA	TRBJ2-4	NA	TGTGCCAGCAGCCCGGGGTTCGGCATTCAGTACTTC	CASSPGFGIQYF
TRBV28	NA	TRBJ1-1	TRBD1	TGTGCCAGCACCCCGGACAGGGTAGTGGTAACTGAAGCTTTCTTT	CASTPDRVVVTEAFF
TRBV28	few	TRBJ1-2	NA	TGTGCCAGCAGCAGGGACGCCATGGGGTATGGCTACACCTTC	CASSRDAMGYGYTF
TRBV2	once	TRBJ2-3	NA	TGTGCCAGCAGTGAAGTAGGGAATAGCGCAGATACGCAGTATTTT	CASSEVGNSADTQYF
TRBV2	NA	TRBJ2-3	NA	TGTGCCAGCAGTCCACAGGGACTAAGCACAGATACGCAGTATTTT	CASSPQGLSTDTQYF
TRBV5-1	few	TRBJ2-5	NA	TGCGCCAGCGGCCCTAGTCCCCCCTCGGAGACCCAGTACTTC	CASGPSPPSETQYF
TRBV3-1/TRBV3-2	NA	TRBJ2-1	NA	TGTGCCAGCAGCCAAGATAAGGCGCTAGCCGTTGAGCAGTTCTTC	CASSQDKALAVEQFF
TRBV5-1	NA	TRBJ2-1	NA	TGCGCCAGCAGCTCCGGACCCTGGAGCGGGTACTCCTACAATGAGCAGTTCTTC	CASSSGPWSGYSYNEQFF
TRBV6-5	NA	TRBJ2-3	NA	TGTGCCAGCAGTTACTCGACCGGGAACCCAACAGATACGCAGTATTTT	CASSYSTGNPTDTQYF
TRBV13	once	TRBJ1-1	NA	TGTGCCAGCAGCTTAGGGACAGCGAACACTGAAGCTTTCTTT	CASSLGTANTEAFF
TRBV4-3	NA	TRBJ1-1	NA	TGCGCCAGCAGCTCTGGGAAGGTCGGGACTGAAGCTTTCTTT	CASSSGKVGTEAFF
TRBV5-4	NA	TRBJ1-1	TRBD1	TGTGCCAGCAGCCCCGACAGGGACCTTGTGAGGGCTTTCTTT	CASSPDRDLVRAFF
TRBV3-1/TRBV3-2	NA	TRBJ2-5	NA	TGTGCCAGCAGCCAAGTGGAGGACATTCAAGAGACCCAGTACTTC	CASSQVEDIQETQYF
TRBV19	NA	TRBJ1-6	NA	TGTGCCAGTAGTATACAGGAGGGTGATTCACCCCTCCACTTT	CASSIQEGDSPLHF
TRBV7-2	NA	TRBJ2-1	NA	TGTGCCAGCAGCCTAGGATTAGGTACGGGGCCCTACAATGAGCAGTTCTTC	CASSLGLGTGPYNEQFF
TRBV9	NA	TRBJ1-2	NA	TGTGCCAGCAGCGTAGGTCTTACGAGGGGCCCTTTCTATGGCTACACCTTC	CASSVGLTRGPFYGYTF
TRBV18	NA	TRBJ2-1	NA	TGTGCCAGCTCACCATTCCCGCGGGCTTACAATGAGCAGTTCTTC	CASSPFPRAYNEQFF
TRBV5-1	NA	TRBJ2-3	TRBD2	TGCGCCAGCAGCTTGGTATTAGCGGGGCTCACAGATACGCAGTATTTT	CASSLVLAGLTDTQYF
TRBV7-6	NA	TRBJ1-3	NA	TGTGCCAGCAGTCCCATGGTGGGTGGAGGGTTCTACTCTGGAAACACCATATATTTT	CASSPMVGGGFYSGNTIYF
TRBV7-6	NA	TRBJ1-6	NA	TGTGCCAGCAGCTCTCTCCCTCTGGGGAATTCACCCCTCCACTTT	CASSSLPLGNSPLHF
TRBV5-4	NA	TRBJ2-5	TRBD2	TGTGCCAGCACACCCGGGGGTGCGGGGGTACTCCAAGAGACCCAGTACTTC	CASTPGGAGVLQETQYF
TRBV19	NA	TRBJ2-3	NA	TGTGCCAGTAGTATAGATCTGTTCACAGATACGCAGTATTTT	CASSIDLFTDTQYF
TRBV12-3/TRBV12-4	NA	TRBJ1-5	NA	TGTGCCAGCAGCCCGCCGTTTCAGCCCCAGCATTTT	CASSPPFQPQHF
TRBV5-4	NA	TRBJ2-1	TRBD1	TGTGCCAGCAGCTTCCGACAGGGGGGCCCCAATGAGCAGTTCTTC	CASSFRQGGPNEQFF
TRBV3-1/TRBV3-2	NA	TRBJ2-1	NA	TGTGCCAGCAGCCAAGATCGCAGGGGAGCGCAGTTCTTC	CASSQDRRGAQFF
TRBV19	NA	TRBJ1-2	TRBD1	TGTGCCAGTAGAACCTTAGGGGGCCATGGCTACACCTTC	CASRTLGGHGYTF
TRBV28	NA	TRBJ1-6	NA	TGTGCCAGCAGTAGGAACAGTGTTAGGAGAGATTCACCCCTCCACTTT	CASSRNSVRRDSPLHF
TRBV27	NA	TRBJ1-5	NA	TGTGCCAGCAGAGATACCGGGACATACCTTAATCAGCCCCAGCATTTT	CASRDTGTYLNQPQHF
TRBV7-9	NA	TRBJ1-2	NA	TGTGCCAGCAGGGTTTCTACTAACTATGGCTACACCTTC	CASRVSTNYGYTF
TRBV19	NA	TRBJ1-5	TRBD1	TGTGCCAGTAGTATGCAAACGGACAGGGGAGGCAATCAGCCCCAGCATTTT	CASSMQTDRGGNQPQHF
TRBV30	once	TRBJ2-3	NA	TGTGCCTGGAGTCGGGAAAGGGACGTTGCAGATACGCAGTATTTT	CAWSRERDVADTQYF
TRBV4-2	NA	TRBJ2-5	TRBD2	TGTGCCAGCAGCCGGTCACGGGGAGGGGAAGAGACCCAGTACTTC	CASSRSRGGEETQYF